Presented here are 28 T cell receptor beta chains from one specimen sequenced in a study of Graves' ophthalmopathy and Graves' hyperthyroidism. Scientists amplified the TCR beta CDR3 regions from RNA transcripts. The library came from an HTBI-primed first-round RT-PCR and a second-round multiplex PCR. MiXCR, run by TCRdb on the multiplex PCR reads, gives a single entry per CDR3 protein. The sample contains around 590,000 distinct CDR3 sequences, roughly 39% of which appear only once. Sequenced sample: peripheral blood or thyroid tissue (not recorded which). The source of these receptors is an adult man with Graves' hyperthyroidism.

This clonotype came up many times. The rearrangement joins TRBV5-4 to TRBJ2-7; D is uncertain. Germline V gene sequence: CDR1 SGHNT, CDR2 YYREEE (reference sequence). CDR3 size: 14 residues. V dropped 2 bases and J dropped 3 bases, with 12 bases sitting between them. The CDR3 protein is CASSFAGPVYEQYF. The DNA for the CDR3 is TGTGCCAGCAGCTTCGCCGGGCCGGTCTACGAGCAGTACTTC.

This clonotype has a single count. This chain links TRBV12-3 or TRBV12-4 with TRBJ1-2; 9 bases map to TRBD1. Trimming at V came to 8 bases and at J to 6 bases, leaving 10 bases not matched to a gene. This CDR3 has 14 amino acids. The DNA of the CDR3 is TGTGCCAGCGGATCCGACAGGGGGGAGAATGGCTACACCTTC. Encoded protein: CASGSDRGENGYTF.

CDR3 sequence: CSAWGGDGGYTF. In DNA, the CDR3 is TGCAGTGCCTGGGGCGGGGATGGTGGCTACACCTTC. V gene TRBV20-1 combines with J gene TRBJ1-2; weak D call: TRBD1 (5 bases). V was cut by 6 bases and J by 7 bases, with 15 bases left in between. Germline CDR1 is DFQATT and CDR2 is SNEGSKA (reference sequence). The CDR3 loop spans 12 amino acids.

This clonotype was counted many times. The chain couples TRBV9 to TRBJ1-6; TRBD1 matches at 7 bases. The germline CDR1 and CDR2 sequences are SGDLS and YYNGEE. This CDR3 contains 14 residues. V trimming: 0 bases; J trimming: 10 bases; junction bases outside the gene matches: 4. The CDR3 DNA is TGTGCCAGCAGCGTAGGACAGGGAGACTCACCCCTCCACTTT. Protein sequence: CASSVGQGDSPLHF.

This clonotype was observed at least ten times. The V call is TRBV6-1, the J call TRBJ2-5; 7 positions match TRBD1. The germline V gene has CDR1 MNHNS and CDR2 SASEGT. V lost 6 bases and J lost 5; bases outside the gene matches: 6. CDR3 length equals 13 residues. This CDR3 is CASRQRGHETQYF. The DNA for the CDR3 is TGTGCCAGCAGGCAAAGGGGGCACGAGACCCAGTACTTC.

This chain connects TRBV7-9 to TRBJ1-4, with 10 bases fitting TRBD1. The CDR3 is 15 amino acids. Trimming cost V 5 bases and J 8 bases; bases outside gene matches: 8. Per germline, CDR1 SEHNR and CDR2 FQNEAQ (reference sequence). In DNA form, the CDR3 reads TGTGCCAGCAGCCCCCGGACAGGGGGGAGCGAAAAACTGTTTTTT. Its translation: CASSPRTGGSEKLFF.

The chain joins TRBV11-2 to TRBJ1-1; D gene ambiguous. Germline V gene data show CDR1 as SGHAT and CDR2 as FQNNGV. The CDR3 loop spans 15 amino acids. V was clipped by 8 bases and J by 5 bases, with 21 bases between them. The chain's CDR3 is CASSPDRRVATEAFF. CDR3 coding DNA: TGTGCCAGCTCACCAGATAGGCGGGTCGCTACTGAAGCTTTCTTT.

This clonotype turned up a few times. CDR3 sequence: CASSLAQYF. DNA of the CDR3: TGTGCCAGCAGCTTAGCCCAGTACTTC. V usage is TRBV7-2 and J usage is TRBJ2-5; D is unclear. The germline gives CDR1 SGHTA, CDR2 FQGNSA. The germline V and J ends were trimmed by 0 bases and 10 bases, with 0 bases remaining between them. The CDR3 length is 9 residues. Full variable domain (remainder filled in from reference TRBV7-2 and TRBJ2-5): GAGVSQSPSNKVTEKGKDVELRCDPISGHTALYWYRQSLGQGLEFLIYFQGNSAPDKSGLPSDRFSAERTGGSVSTLTIQRTQQEDSAVYLCASSLAQYFGPGTRLLVL.

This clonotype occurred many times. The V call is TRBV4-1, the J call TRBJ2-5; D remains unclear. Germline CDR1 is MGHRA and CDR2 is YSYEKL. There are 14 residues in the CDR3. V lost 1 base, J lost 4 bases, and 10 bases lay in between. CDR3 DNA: TGCGCCAGCAGCCAAGTGATACTTGTAGAGACCCAGTACTTC. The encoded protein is CASSQVILVETQYF.

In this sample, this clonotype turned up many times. CDR3 sequence: CASSHDRGRTGELFF. Here the CDR3 DNA reads TGCGCCAGCAGTCATGACAGGGGACGAACCGGGGAGCTGTTTTTT. V gene TRBV5-1 combines with J gene TRBJ2-2; 8 bases align to TRBD1. Germline loops: CDR1 SGHRS, CDR2 YFSETQ. This CDR3 is 15 amino acids long. V shed 5 bases, J shed 5 bases, and the junction held 8 bases outside the gene matches.

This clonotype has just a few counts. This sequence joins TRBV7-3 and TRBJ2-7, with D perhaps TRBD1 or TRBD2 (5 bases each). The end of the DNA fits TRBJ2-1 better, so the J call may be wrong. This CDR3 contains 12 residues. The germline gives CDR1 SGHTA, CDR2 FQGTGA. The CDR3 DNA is TGTGCCAGCAGCTTAGGGACCCAGGAGCAGTTCTTC. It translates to CASSLGTQEQFF.

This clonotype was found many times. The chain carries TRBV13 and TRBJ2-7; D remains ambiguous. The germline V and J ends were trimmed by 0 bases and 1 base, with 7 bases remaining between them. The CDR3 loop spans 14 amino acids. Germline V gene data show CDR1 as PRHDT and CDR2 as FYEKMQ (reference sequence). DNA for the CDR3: TGTGCCAGCAGCTTAGGGGCGCGGTCCTACGAGCAGTACTTC. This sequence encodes CASSLGARSYEQYF.

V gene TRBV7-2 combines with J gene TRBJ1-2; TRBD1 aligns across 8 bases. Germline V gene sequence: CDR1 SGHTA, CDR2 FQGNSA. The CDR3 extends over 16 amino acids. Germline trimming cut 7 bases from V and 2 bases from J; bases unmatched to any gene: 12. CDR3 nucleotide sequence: TGTGCCAGCACCGAATGGACAGGGTTCTTGAACTATGGCTACACCTTC. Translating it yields CASTEWTGFLNYGYTF.

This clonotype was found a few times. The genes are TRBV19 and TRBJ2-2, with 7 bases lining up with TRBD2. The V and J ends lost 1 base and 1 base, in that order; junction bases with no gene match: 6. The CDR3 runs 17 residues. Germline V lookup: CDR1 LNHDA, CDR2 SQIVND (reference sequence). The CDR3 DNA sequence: TGTGCCAGTAGTATAGTATGGCCTAGCGGGAACACCGGGGAGCTGTTTTTT. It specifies CASSIVWPSGNTGELFF.

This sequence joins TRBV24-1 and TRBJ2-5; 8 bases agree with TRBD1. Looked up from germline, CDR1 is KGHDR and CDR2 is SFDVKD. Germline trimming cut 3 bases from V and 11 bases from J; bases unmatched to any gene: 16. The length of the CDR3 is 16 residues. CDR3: CATSDPTGERVDEQYF. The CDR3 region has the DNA TGTGCCACCAGTGATCCGACAGGGGAAAGGGTGGATGAGCAGTACTTC.

CDR3 DNA sequence: TGCAGTGCTAGAGATCTGGCCGGAAATTCACCCCTCCACTTT. Its translation is CSARDLAGNSPLHF. The J gene is TRBJ1-6, the V gene TRBV20-1; the D is unclear. From germline, CDR1 is DFQATT and CDR2 SNEGSKA (reference sequence). Trimming stripped 0 bases from V and 7 bases from J, with 10 bases between. This CDR3 is 14 amino acids long.

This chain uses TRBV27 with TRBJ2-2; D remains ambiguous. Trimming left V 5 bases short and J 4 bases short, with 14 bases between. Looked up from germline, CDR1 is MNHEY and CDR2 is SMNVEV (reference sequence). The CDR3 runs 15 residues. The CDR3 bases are TGTGCCAGCAGTCCCACCATTGACGGCACCGGGGAGCTGTTTTTT. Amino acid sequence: CASSPTIDGTGELFF.

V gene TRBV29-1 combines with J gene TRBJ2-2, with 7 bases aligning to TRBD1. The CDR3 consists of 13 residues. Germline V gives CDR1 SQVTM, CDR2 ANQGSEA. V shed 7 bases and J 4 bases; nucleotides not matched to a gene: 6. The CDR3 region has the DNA TGCAGCGCAGCTAGACAGGGCACCGGGGAGCTGTTTTTT. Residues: CSAARQGTGELFF.

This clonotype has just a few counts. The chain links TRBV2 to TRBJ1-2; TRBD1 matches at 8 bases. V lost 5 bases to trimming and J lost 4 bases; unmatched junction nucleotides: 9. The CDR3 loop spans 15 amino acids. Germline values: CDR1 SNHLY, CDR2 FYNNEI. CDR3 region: CASSSHRGDLYGYTF. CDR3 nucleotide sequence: TGTGCCAGCAGTTCCCACAGGGGGGATCTCTATGGCTACACCTTC.

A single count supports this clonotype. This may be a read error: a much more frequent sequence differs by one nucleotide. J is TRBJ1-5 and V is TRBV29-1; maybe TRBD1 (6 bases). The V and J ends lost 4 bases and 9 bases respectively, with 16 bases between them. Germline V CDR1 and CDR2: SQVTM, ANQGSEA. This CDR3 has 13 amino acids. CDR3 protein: CSVAPGAFRPQHF. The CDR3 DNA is TGCAGCGTTGCCCCGGGGGCGTTTCGGCCCCAGCATTTT.

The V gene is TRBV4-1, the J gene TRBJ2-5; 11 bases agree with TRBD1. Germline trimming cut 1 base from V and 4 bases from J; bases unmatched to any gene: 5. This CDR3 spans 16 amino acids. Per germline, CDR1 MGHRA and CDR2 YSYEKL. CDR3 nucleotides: TGCGCCAGCAGCCAAGTACCGGGACAGGGGGTAGAGACCCAGTACTTC. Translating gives CASSQVPGQGVETQYF.

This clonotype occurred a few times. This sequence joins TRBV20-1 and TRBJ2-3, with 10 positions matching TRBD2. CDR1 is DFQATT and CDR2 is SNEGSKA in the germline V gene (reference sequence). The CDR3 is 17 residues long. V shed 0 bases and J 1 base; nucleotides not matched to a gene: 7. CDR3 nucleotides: TGCAGTGCTAGAGACGTTCCCGGGACTAGCGGCACAGATACGCAGTATTTT. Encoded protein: CSARDVPGTSGTDTQYF.

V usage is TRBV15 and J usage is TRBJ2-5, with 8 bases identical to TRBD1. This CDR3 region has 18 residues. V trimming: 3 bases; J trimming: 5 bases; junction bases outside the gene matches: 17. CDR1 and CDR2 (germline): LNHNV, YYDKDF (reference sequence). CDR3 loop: CATSSQEIPGQGGETQYF. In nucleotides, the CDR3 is TGTGCCACCAGCAGCCAAGAAATCCCCGGACAGGGCGGCGAGACCCAGTACTTC.

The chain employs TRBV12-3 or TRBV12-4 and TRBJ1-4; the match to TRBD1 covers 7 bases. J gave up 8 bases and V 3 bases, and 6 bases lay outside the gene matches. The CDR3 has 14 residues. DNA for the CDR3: TGTGCCAGCAGTTTTCTCCGAGGGGGCGAAAAACTGTTTTTT. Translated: CASSFLRGGEKLFF.

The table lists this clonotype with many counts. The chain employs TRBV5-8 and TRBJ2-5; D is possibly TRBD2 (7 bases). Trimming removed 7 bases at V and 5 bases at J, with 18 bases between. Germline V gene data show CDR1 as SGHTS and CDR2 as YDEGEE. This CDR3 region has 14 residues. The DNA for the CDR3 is TGTGCCAGCCGCAATAGGGGGGGAGTCGAGACCCAGTACTTC. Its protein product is CASRNRGGVETQYF.

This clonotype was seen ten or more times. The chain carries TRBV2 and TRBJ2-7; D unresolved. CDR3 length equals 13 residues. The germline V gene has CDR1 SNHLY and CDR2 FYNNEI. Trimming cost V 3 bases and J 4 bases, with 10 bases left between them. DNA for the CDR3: TGTGCCAGCAGTGATTGGCGAGTTTACGAGCAGTACTTC. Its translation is CASSDWRVYEQYF.

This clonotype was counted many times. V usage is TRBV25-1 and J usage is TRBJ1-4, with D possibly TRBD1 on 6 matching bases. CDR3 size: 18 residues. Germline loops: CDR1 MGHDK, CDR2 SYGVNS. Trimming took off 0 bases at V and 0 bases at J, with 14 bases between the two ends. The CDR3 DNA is TGTGCCAGCAGTGAATATGTAGGGGGACGCTCAACTAATGAAAAACTGTTTTTT. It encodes CASSEYVGGRSTNEKLFF.

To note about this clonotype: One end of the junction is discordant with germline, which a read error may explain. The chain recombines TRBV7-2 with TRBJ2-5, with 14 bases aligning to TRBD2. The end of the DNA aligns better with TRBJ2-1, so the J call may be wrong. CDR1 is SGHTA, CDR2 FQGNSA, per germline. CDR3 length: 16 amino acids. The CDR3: CASSLRGTSGGNGQFF. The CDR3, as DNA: TGTGCCAGCAGCTTACGAGGGACTAGCGGGGGAAATGGGCAGTTCTTC.